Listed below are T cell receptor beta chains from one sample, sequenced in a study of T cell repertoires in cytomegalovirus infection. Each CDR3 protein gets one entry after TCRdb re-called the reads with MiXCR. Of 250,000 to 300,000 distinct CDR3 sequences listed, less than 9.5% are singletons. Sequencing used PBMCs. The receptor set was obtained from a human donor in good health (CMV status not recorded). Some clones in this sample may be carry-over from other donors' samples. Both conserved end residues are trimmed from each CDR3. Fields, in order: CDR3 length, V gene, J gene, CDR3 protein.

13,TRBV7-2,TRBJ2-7,ASSSPGRGRNEQY
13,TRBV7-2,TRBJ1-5,ASSQGLQGNQPQH
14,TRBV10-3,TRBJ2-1,AISDTGLVGHNEQF
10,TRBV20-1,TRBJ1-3,SARTGINTIY
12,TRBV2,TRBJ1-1,ASKTRQVGAEAF
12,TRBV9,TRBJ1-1,ASSVALRNTEAF
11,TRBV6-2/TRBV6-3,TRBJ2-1,ASSSDFNNEQF
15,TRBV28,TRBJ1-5,ASSANPDRGVYQPQH
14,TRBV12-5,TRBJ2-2,ASGLSGSTNTGELF
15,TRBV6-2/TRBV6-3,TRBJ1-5,ASSSAGAGLSNQPQH
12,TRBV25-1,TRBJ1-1,ASRGRPRWTEAF
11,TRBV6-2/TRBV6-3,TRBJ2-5,ASRESLQETQY
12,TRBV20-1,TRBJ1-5,SARTADSNQPQH
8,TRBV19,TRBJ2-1,ATGLLEQF
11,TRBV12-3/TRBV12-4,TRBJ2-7,ASSSHGSYEQY
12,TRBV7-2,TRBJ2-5,ASSLRRQGETQY
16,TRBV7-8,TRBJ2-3,ASSLARGTSPITDTQY
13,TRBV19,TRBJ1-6,ASRVSSAGNSPLH
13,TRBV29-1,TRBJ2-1,SVPAGQGFSNEQF
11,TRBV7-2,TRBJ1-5,ASSLVVGRAQH
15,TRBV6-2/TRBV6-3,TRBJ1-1,ASSPRGTGLMNTEAF
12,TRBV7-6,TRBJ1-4,ASSLGATNEKLF
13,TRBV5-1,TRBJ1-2,ASSGTGTGDYGYT
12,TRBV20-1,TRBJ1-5,SAPQGISNQPQH
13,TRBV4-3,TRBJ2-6,ASSPNPAGANVLT
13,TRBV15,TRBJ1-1,ATSSESGGPPEAF
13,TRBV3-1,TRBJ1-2,ASSQEPGVLGGYT
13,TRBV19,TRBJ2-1,ASSITTSSYNEQF
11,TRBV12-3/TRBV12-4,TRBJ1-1,ASRPLANVEAF
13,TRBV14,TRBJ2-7,ASSHTRDRGYEQY
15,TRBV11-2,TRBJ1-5,ASSQDTFGQGGQPQH
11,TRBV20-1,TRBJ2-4,SARGLAKNIQY
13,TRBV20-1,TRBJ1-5,SARVGGATNQPQH